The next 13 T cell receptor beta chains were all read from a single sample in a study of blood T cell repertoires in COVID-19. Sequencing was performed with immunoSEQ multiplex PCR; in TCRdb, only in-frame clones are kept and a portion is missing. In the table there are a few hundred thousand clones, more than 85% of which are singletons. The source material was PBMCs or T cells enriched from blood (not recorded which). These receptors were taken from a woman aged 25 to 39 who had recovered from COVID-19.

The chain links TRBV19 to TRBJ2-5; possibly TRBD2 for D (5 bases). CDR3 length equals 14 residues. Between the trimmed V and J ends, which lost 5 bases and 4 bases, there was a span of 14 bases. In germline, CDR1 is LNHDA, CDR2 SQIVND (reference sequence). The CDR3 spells CASSSLGEGETQYF. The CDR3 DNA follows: TGTGCCAGTAGTTCCCTAGGTGAGGGAGAGACCCAGTACTTC.

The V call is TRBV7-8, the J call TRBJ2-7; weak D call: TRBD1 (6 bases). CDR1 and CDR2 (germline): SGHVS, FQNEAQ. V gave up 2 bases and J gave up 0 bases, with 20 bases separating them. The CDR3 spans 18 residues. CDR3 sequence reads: CASSLTSTTGSSSYEQYF. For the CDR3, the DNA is TGTGCCAGCAGCTTAACCTCAACGACAGGTTCCAGCTCCTACGAGCAGTACTTC.

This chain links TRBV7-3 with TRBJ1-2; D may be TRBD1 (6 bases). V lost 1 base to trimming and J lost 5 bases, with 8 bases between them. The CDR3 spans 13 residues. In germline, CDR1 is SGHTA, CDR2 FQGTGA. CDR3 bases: TGTGCCAGCAGCTTAAAGCAGGGGTATGGCTACACCTTC. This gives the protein CASSLKQGYGYTF.

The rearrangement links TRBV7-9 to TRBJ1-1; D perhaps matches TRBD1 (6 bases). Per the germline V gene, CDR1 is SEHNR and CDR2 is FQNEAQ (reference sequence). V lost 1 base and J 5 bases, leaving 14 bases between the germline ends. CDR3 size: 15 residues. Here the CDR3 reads CASSLDLGAQTEAFF. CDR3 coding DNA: TGTGCCAGCAGCTTAGATTTGGGGGCGCAGACTGAAGCTTTCTTT.

The CDR3 region is CASSRTGDSPPLHF. The DNA for the CDR3 is TGTGCCAGCAGTCGGACAGGGGATAGTCCACCCCTCCACTTT. The chain employs TRBV3-1 (or the pseudogene TRBV3-2) and TRBJ1-6, with 9 positions matching TRBD1. The CDR3 is 14 residues long. The V gene's germline CDR1 is LGHDT and CDR2 YNNKEL (reference sequence). V lost 6 bases to trimming and J lost 11 bases; unmatched junction nucleotides: 8.

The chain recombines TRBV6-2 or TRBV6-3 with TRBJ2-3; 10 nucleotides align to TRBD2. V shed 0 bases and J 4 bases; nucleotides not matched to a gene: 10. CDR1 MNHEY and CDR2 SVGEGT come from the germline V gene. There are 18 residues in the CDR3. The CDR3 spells CASSYSAHSAGGADTQYF. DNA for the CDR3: TGTGCCAGCAGTTACTCCGCCCATTCAGCGGGGGGGGCAGATACGCAGTATTTT.

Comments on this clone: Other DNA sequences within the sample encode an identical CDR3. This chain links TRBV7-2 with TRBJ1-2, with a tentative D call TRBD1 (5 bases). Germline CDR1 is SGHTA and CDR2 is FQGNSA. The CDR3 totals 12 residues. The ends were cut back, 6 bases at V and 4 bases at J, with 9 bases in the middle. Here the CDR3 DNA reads TGTGCCAGCAGTCCTGACAGCTATGGCTACACCTTC. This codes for CASSPDSYGYTF.

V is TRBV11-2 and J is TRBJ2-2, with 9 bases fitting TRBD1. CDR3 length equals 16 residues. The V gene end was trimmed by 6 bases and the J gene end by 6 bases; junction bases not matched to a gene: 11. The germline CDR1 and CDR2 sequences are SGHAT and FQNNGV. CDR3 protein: CASRGLSGQGSGELFF. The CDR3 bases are TGTGCCAGCAGGGGCCTATCGGGACAGGGTTCCGGGGAGCTGTTTTTT.

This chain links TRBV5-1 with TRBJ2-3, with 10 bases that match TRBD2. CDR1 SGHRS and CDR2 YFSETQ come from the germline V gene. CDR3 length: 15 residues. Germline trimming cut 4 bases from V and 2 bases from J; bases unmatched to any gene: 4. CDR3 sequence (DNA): TGCGCCAGCAGCAATAGCGGGGGGTTCACAGATACGCAGTATTTT. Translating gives CASSNSGGFTDTQYF.

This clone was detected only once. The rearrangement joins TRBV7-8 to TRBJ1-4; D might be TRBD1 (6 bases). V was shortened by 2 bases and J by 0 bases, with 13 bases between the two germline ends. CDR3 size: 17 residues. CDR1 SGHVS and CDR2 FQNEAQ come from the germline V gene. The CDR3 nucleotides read TGTGCCAGCAGCTTAACGACAGGACCTGCAACTAATGAAAAACTGTTTTTT. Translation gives CASSLTTGPATNEKLFF.

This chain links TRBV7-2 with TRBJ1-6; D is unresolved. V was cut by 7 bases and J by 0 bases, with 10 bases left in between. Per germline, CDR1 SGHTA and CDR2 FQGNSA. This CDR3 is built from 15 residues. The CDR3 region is CASTESSSYNSPLHF. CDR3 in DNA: TGTGCCAGCACCGAGTCGAGCTCCTATAATTCACCCCTCCACTTT.

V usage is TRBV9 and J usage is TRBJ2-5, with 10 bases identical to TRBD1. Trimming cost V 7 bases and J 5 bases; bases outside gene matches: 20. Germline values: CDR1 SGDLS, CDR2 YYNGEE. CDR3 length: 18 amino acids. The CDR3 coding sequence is TGTGCCAGCGGCACCCCCGGTTTCCCGGGACAGGGGCACGAGACCCAGTACTTC. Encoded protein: CASGTPGFPGQGHETQYF.

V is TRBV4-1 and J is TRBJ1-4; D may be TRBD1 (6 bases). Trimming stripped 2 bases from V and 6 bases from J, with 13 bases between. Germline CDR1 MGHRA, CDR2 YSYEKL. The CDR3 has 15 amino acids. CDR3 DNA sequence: TGCGCCAGCAGCCAAACCGGGACAACGCATGAAAAACTGTTTTTT. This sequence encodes CASSQTGTTHEKLFF.